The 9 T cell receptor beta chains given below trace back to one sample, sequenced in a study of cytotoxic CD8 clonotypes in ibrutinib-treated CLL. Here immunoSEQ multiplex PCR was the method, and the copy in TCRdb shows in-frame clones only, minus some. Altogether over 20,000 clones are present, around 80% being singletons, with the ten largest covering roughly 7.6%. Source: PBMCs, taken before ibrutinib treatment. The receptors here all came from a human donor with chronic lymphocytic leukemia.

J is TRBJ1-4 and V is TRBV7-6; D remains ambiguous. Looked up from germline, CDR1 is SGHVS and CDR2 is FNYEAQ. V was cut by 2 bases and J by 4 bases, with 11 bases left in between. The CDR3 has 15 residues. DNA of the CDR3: TGTGCCAGCAGCTTAAATGTCGGCAGTAATGAAAAACTGTTTTTT. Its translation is CASSLNVGSNEKLFF.

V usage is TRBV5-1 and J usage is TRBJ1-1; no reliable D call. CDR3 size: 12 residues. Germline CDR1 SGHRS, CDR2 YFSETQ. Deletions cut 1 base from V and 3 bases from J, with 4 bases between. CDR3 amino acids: CASSLTHTEAFF. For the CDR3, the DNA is TGCGCCAGCAGCTTGACGCACACTGAAGCTTTCTTT.

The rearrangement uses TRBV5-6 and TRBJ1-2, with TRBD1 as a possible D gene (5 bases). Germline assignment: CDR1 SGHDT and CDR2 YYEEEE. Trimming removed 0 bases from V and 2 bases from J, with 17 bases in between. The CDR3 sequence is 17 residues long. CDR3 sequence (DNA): TGTGCCAGCAGCTTGGATTCTTTGTGGCGACAGAACTATGGCTACACCTTC. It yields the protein CASSLDSLWRQNYGYTF.

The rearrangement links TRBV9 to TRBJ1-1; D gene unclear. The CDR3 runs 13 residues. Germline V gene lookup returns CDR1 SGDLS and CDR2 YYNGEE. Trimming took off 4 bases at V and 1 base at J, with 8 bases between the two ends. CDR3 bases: TGTGCCAGCAGCCCCCGACAGAACACTGAAGCTTTCTTT. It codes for CASSPRQNTEAFF.

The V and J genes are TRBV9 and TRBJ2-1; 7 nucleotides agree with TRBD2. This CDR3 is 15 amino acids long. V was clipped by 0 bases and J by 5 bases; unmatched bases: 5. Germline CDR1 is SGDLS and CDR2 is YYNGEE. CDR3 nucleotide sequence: TGTGCCAGCAGCGTAGGTCCTAGCGGAAACAATGAGCAGTTCTTC. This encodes CASSVGPSGNNEQFF. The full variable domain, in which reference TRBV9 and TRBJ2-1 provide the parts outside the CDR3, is DSGVTQTPKHLITATGQRVTLRCSPRSGDLSVYWYQQSLDQGLQFLIQYYNGEERAKGNILERFSAQQFPDLHSELNLSSLELGDSALYFCASSVGPSGNNEQFFGPGTRLTVL.

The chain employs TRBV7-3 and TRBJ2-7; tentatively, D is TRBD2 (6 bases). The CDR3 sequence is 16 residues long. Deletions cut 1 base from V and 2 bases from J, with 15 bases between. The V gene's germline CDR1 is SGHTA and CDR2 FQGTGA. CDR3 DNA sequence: TGTGCCAGCAGCTTAAAGCGGGTGGGCAGCCCCTACGAGCAGTACTTC. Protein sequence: CASSLKRVGSPYEQYF.

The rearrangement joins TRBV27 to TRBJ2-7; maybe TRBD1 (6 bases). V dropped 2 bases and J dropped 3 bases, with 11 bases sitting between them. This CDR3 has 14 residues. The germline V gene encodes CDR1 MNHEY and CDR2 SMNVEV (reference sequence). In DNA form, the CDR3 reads TGTGCCAGCAGTTTAACGGGACACCTCTACGAGCAGTACTTC. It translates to CASSLTGHLYEQYF.

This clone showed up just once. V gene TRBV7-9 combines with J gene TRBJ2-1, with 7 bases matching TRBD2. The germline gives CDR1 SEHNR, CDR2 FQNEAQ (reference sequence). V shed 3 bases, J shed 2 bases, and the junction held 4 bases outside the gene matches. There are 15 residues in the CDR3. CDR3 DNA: TGTGCCAGCAGCTTGGCTAGCGGTGCCTACAATGAGCAGTTCTTC. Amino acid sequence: CASSLASGAYNEQFF.

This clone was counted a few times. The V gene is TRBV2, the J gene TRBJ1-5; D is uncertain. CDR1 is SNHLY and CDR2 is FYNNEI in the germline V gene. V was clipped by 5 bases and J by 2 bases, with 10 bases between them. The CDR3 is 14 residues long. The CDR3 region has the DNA TGTGCCAGCAGTACCGGGCTCGGCAATCAGCCCCAGCATTTT. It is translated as CASSTGLGNQPQHF.